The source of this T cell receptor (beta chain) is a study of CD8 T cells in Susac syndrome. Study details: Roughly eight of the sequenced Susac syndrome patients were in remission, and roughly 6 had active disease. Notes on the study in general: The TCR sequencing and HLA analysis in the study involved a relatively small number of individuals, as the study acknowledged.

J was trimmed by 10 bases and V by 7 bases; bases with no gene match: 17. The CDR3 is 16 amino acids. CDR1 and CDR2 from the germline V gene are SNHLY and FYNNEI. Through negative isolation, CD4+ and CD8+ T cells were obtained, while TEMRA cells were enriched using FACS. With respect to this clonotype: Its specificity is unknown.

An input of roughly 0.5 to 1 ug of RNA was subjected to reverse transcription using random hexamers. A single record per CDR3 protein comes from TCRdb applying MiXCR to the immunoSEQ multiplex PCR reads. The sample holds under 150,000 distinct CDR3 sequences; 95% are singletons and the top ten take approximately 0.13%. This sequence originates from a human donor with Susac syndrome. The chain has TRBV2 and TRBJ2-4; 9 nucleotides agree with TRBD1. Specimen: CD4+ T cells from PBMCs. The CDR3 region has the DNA TGTGCCAGCACCGGTTCGGGGACAGGGTTATCAGGGATTCAGTACTTC. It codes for CASTGSGTGLSGIQYF.